The next 25 T cell receptor beta chains were all read from a single sample in a study of T cell responses to AZD1222 COVID-19 vaccine. Profiled with immunoSEQ multiplex PCR; TCRdb holds only in-frame clones, not every one. This sample has 150,000 or so clones, with roughly 92% found just once. The specimen comprised peripheral blood, sampled on day 0 of AZD1222 vaccination. These receptors were obtained from an adult in good health.

The rearrangement uses TRBV19 and TRBJ1-6, with D unclear. The CDR3 covers 12 residues. Germline V lookup: CDR1 LNHDA, CDR2 SQIVND (reference sequence). Trimming removed 4 bases at V and 12 bases at J, with 10 bases between. The chain's CDR3 is CASSRALGPLHF. CDR3 bases: TGTGCCAGTAGTAGAGCCCTTGGACCCCTCCACTTT.

The rearrangement uses TRBV25-1 and TRBJ1-1; no clear D. Germline V CDR1 and CDR2: MGHDK, SYGVNS. V lost 4 bases to trimming and J lost 5 bases, with 5 bases between them. The length of the CDR3 is 11 residues. CDR3 sequence (DNA): TGTGCCAGCAGTGTAAGTACTGAAGCTTTCTTT. Encoded protein: CASSVSTEAFF.

This clone appeared once. The rearrangement links TRBV24-1 to TRBJ2-3; possibly TRBD2 for D (7 bases). Germline V gene data show CDR1 as KGHDR and CDR2 as SFDVKD. The germline V and J ends were trimmed by 8 bases and 2 bases, with 16 bases remaining between them. CDR3 length equals 15 residues. The DNA for the CDR3 is TGTGCCACCAATAACAGGGAGGGCTCCACAGATACGCAGTATTTT. Its translation: CATNNREGSTDTQYF.

This chain joins TRBV5-1 and TRBJ2-3; TRBD1 matches 9 bases. Germline V gives CDR1 SGHRS, CDR2 YFSETQ. V dropped 2 bases and J dropped 1; count of bases not matched to a gene: 5. The CDR3 has 16 amino acids. The CDR3 here is CASSFYTGGGTDTQYF. The CDR3 DNA reads TGCGCCAGCAGCTTCTACACAGGGGGCGGCACAGATACGCAGTATTTT.

J is TRBJ2-3 and V is TRBV3-1 (or the pseudogene TRBV3-2), with TRBD2 matching over 8 bases. Germline V gene sequence: CDR1 LGHDT, CDR2 YNNKEL (reference sequence). The CDR3 is made up of 17 amino acids. J gave up 1 base and V 4 bases, and 10 bases lay outside the gene matches. Written as DNA, the CDR3 is TGTGCCAGCAGCCGAGCGGGGGCGGGGGCTCGCACAGATACGCAGTATTTT. Amino acids: CASSRAGAGARTDTQYF.

The chain recombines TRBV7-9 with TRBJ1-6; no clear D gene. V was trimmed by 4 bases and J by 3 bases, leaving 13 bases between them. The germline gives CDR1 SEHNR, CDR2 FQNEAQ (reference sequence). The CDR3 has 16 residues. The CDR3 nucleotides are TGTGCCAGCAGCTCCCGTGAGGAGGTCTATAATTCACCCCTCCACTTT. Translation: CASSSREEVYNSPLHF.

This chain joins TRBV28 and TRBJ1-6; possible D gene TRBD1, 5 bases. Looked up from germline, CDR1 is MDHEN and CDR2 is SYDVKM. The V end was cut by 2 bases, the J end by 3 bases, with 8 bases between. CDR3 size: 15 residues. CDR3 in amino acids: CASSLQGVYNSPLHF. The CDR3 region has the DNA TGTGCCAGCAGTTTACAGGGCGTCTATAATTCACCCCTCCACTTT.

This chain connects TRBV14 to TRBJ2-1; D is unclear. Trimming stripped 1 base from V and 12 bases from J, with 16 bases between. The V gene's germline CDR1 is SGHDN and CDR2 FVKESK. This CDR3 comprises 14 residues. The CDR3 region has the DNA TGTGCCAGCAGCCAAGTGGTAGCTACGCGATGGCAGTTCTTC. Residues: CASSQVVATRWQFF.

V and J are TRBV19 and TRBJ1-4; D is undetermined. Germline V gene data show CDR1 as LNHDA and CDR2 as SQIVND (reference sequence). Between the trimmed V and J ends, which lost 4 bases and 0 bases, there was a span of 12 bases. The CDR3 has 16 residues. The CDR3 sequence: CASSKVVSSTNEKLFF. CDR3 DNA sequence: TGTGCCAGTAGTAAGGTGGTCAGTTCAACTAATGAAAAACTGTTTTTT.

This sequence joins TRBV5-1 and TRBJ1-4; 7 bases align to TRBD1. CDR1 and CDR2 (germline): SGHRS, YFSETQ. V trimming: 4 bases; J trimming: 8 bases; junction bases outside the gene matches: 8. The CDR3 is 14 amino acids. Written as DNA, the CDR3 is TGCGCCAGCAGCCCCGACAGGGTTGACGAAAAACTGTTTTTT. This sequence encodes CASSPDRVDEKLFF.

The V gene is TRBV7-6, the J gene TRBJ1-1; TRBD1 is a possible D gene (5 bases). Germline CDR1 and CDR2: SGHVS and FNYEAQ. The CDR3 spans 11 residues. V gave up 0 bases and J gave up 10 bases, with 6 bases separating them. CDR3 residues: CASSLAGGAFF. CDR3 bases: TGTGCCAGCAGCTTAGCCGGGGGAGCTTTCTTT.

The chain employs TRBV5-5 and TRBJ1-6, with no clear D. Germline V gene sequence: CDR1 SGHKS, CDR2 YYEKEE (reference sequence). Trimming pared 4 bases from V and 0 bases from J, leaving 8 bases between. This CDR3 is 15 amino acids long. The CDR3: CASSAESSYNSPLHF. CDR3 nucleotide sequence: TGTGCCAGCAGCGCAGAGAGCTCCTATAATTCACCCCTCCACTTT.

This clone was recorded a few times. The chain uses TRBV18 and TRBJ1-6, with 9 nucleotides matching TRBD1. J gave up 7 bases and V 4 bases, and 5 bases lay outside the gene matches. The CDR3 is made up of 15 amino acids. Germline V gene data show CDR1 as KGHSH and CDR2 as LQKENI. The CDR3 sequence: CASSRQGQGNSPLHF. Here the CDR3 DNA reads TGTGCCAGCTCACGACAAGGACAGGGGAATTCACCCCTCCACTTT.

The rearrangement links TRBV5-1 to TRBJ2-2; TRBD1 aligns across 8 bases. Germline V gene data show CDR1 as SGHRS and CDR2 as YFSETQ. The V segment lost 4 bases and the J segment 6 bases; nucleotides outside the gene matches: 8. The CDR3 has 15 residues. In nucleotides, the CDR3 is TGCGCCAGCAGCATTGGCCCAGGGGGCTCCGGGGAGCTGTTTTTT. Its translation: CASSIGPGGSGELFF.

This sequence joins TRBV2 and TRBJ1-3, with D maybe TRBD1 (6 bases). Between the trimmed V and J ends, which lost 6 bases and 0 bases, there was a span of 12 bases. The CDR3 covers 15 residues. Looked up from germline, CDR1 is SNHLY and CDR2 is FYNNEI. DNA for the CDR3: TGTGCCAGCAGACAAACAGGGAGCTCTGGAAACACCATATATTTT. It specifies CASRQTGSSGNTIYF.

J is TRBJ2-1 and V is TRBV3-1 (or the pseudogene TRBV3-2); no clear D gene. Germline values: CDR1 LGHDT, CDR2 YNNKEL (reference sequence). The CDR3 is 13 residues long. V was shortened by 2 bases and J by 7 bases, with 9 bases between the two germline ends. This chain's CDR3 is CASSQFGANEQFF. CDR3 DNA: TGTGCCAGCAGCCAATTTGGTGCGAATGAGCAGTTCTTC.

The rearrangement uses TRBV6-5 and TRBJ2-5, with D maybe TRBD2 (5 bases). Germline assignment: CDR1 MNHEY and CDR2 SVGAGI. V was trimmed by 6 bases and J by 4 bases, leaving 15 bases between them. This CDR3 has 14 amino acids. The CDR3 here is CASSSGMVAETQYF. CDR3 bases: TGTGCCAGCAGCTCCGGGATGGTGGCAGAGACCCAGTACTTC.

This rearrangement joins TRBV28 to TRBJ1-1; D is ambiguous. Germline loops: CDR1 MDHEN, CDR2 SYDVKM. This CDR3 is 14 amino acids long. Trimming shortened V by 2 bases and J by 0 bases, and 7 bases separated the two germline ends. The CDR3 DNA is TGTGCCAGCAGTTTAAGCACGTTGAACACTGAAGCTTTCTTT. Translating gives CASSLSTLNTEAFF.

This clone was detected a few times. The chain carries TRBV5-1 and TRBJ1-6; 9 nucleotides agree with TRBD1. The length of the CDR3 is 14 residues. From germline, CDR1 is SGHRS and CDR2 YFSETQ. J lost 11 bases, V lost 4 bases, and 7 bases had no gene match. The CDR3 loop is CASSAGTGIPPLHF. CDR3 sequence (DNA): TGCGCCAGCAGCGCCGGGACAGGGATCCCACCCCTCCACTTT.

This chain uses TRBV7-9 with TRBJ2-1; possibly TRBD2 for D (6 bases). CDR3 length: 17 amino acids. Germline CDR1 SEHNR, CDR2 FQNEAQ (reference sequence). V shed 5 bases and J shed 2 bases, with 19 bases lying between them. The CDR3 nucleotides read TGTGCCAGCAGCCCCAAAATGGGACTGAAAACCTACAATGAGCAGTTCTTC. Residues: CASSPKMGLKTYNEQFF.

This clone was seen only a few times. V usage is TRBV13 and J usage is TRBJ2-3; D is unresolved. CDR1 is PRHDT, CDR2 FYEKMQ, per germline (reference sequence). The CDR3 has 15 amino acids. Trimming left V 7 bases short and J 0 bases short, with 14 bases between. The CDR3, as DNA: TGTGCCAGCAACAAAAAAGGTCCCAGCACAGATACGCAGTATTTT. The encoded protein is CASNKKGPSTDTQYF.

The CDR3 DNA sequence: TGTGCCAGCAGTTTCGGCACCCGGTATGGCTACACCTTC. Protein product: CASSFGTRYGYTF. The V gene is TRBV28, the J gene TRBJ1-2, with D hard to call. The length of the CDR3 is 13 residues. Germline V gene data show CDR1 as MDHEN and CDR2 as SYDVKM. V was pared by 3 bases and J by 5 bases, with 10 bases between.

The chain is built from TRBV19 and TRBJ2-3; tentatively, D is TRBD2 (6 bases). Germline CDR1 reads LNHDA; CDR2 reads SQIVND (reference sequence). This CDR3 has 17 residues. Trimming removed 4 bases at V and 5 bases at J, with 22 bases between. CDR3 amino acids: CASSRALGGGPKDTQYF. In DNA, the CDR3 is TGTGCCAGTAGTAGGGCCCTGGGGGGTGGTCCCAAAGATACGCAGTATTTT.

The chain joins TRBV7-9 to TRBJ1-1; D not resolved. CDR1 is SEHNR, CDR2 FQNEAQ, per germline (reference sequence). The CDR3 extends over 14 amino acids. V was trimmed by 1 base and J by 7 bases, leaving 13 bases between them. CDR3 sequence reads: CASSLVSRANEAFF. CDR3 DNA: TGTGCCAGCAGCTTAGTTAGTAGGGCAAATGAAGCTTTCTTT.

The chain combines TRBV7-9 with TRBJ2-1; D may be TRBD2 (5 bases). Trimming removed 1 base from V and 4 bases from J, with 8 bases in between. CDR1 and CDR2 from the germline V gene are SEHNR and FQNEAQ (reference sequence). The CDR3 loop spans 14 amino acids. The DNA of the CDR3 is TGTGCCAGCAGCTTAGTCCCGGGGTACAATGAGCAGTTCTTC. Translating gives CASSLVPGYNEQFF.